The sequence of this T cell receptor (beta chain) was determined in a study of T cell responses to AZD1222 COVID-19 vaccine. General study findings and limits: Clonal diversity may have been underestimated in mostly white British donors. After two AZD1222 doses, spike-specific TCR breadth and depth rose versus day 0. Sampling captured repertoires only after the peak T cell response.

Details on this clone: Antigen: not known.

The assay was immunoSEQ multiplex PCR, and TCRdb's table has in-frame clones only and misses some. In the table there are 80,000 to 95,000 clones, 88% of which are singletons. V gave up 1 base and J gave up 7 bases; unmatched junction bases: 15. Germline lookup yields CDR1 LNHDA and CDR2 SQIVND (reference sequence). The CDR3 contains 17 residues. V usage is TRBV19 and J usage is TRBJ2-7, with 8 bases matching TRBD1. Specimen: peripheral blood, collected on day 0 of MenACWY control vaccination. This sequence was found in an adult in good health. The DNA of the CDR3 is TGTGCCAGTAGTATAGGGGGTCTACCGGACAGGGCGGTGGAGCAGTACTTC. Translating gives CASSIGGLPDRAVEQYF. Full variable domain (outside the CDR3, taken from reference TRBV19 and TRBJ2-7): DGGITQSPKYLFRKEGQNVTLSCEQNLNHDAMYWYRQDPGQGLRLIYYSQIVNDFQKGDIAEGYSVSREKKESFPLTVTSAQKNPTAFYLCASSIGGLPDRAVEQYFGPGTRLTVT.